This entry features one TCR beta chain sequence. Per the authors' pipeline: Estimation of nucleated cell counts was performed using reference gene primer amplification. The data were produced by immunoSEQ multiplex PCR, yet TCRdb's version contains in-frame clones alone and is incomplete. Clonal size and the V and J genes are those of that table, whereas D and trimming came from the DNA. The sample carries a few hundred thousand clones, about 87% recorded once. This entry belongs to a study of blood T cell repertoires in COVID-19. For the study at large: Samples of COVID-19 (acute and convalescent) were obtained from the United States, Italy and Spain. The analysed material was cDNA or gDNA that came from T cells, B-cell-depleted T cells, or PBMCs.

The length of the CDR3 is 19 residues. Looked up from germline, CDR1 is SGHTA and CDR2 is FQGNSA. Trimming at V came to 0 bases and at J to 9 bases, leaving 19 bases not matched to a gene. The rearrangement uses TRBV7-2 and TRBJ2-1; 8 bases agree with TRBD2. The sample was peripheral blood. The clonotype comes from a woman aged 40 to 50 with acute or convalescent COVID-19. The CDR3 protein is CASSLAPTRSGGVLGEQFF. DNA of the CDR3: TGTGCCAGCAGCTTAGCCCCTACTAGAAGCGGGGGAGTGTTGGGTGAGCAGTTCTTC.